This T cell receptor (beta chain) was obtained from a study of blood T cell repertoires in COVID-19. On the study more broadly: COVID-19 samples collected from the United States, Italy and Spain covered acute and convalescent phases.

The J segment lost 2 bases and the V segment lost 3 bases, leaving 3 bases of the junction unmatched. CDR3 length equals 15 residues. The V gene's germline CDR1 is KGHSH and CDR2 LQKENI. The assay was immunoSEQ multiplex PCR, and TCRdb's table has in-frame clones only and misses some. The profile shows 100,000 to 150,000 clones, around 86% of them singletons. The sequenced sample consisted of peripheral blood. This chain links TRBV18 with TRBJ2-5; 10 bases match TRBD2. This TCR was sampled from a man between 60 and 75 years old with acute or convalescent COVID-19. CDR3 amino acids: CASSPSGRFQETQYF. The CDR3 DNA follows: TGTGCCAGCTCACCTAGCGGGAGGTTTCAAGAGACCCAGTACTTC.